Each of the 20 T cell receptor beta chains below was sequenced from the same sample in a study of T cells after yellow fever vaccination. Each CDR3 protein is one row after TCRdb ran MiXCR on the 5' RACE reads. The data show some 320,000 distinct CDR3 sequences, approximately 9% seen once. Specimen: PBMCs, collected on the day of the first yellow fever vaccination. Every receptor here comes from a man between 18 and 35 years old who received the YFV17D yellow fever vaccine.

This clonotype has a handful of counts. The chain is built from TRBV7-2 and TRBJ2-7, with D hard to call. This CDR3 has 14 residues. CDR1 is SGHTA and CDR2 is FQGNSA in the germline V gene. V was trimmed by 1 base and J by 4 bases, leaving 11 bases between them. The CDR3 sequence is CASSLVGLSYEQYF. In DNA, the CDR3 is TGTGCCAGCAGCTTAGTTGGGTTATCTTACGAGCAGTACTTC. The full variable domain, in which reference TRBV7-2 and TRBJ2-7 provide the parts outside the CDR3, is GAGVSQSPSNKVTEKGKDVELRCDPISGHTALYWYRQSLGQGLEFLIYFQGNSAPDKSGLPSDRFSAERTGGSVSTLTIQRTQQEDSAVYLCASSLVGLSYEQYFGPGTRLTVT.

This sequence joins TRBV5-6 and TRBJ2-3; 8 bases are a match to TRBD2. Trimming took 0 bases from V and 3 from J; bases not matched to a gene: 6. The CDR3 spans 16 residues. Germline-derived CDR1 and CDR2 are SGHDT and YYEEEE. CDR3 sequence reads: CASSLVPGGLTDTQYF. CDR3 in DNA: TGTGCCAGCAGCTTGGTACCGGGGGGGCTGACAGATACGCAGTATTTT.

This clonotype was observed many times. The CDR3 spells CASRDPQRPQHF. CDR3 sequence (DNA): TGTGCCAGCAGGGATCCTCAGAGGCCCCAGCATTTT. The rearrangement joins TRBV2 to TRBJ1-5, with D uncertain. CDR3 size: 12 residues. The germline V gene has CDR1 SNHLY and CDR2 FYNNEI. Trimming shortened V by 6 bases and J by 9 bases, and 12 bases separated the two germline ends.

The DNA for the CDR3 is TGTGCCAGCAGCTTTGTGTTAGCGAGGGGTCTGGATACGCAGTATTTT. Translated: CASSFVLARGLDTQYF. V usage is TRBV5-4 and J usage is TRBJ2-3, with D perhaps matching TRBD1 or TRBD2 (5 bases each). Trimming took off 2 bases at V and 6 bases at J, with 19 bases between the two ends. Germline CDR1 SGHNT, CDR2 YYREEE (reference sequence). The CDR3 covers 16 residues.

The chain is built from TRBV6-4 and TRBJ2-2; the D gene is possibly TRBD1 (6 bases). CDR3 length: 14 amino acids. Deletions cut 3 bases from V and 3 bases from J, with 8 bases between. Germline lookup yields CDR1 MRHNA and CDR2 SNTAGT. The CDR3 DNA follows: TGTGCCAGCAGTGAGGACAGATACACCGGGGAGCTGTTTTTT. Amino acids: CASSEDRYTGELFF.

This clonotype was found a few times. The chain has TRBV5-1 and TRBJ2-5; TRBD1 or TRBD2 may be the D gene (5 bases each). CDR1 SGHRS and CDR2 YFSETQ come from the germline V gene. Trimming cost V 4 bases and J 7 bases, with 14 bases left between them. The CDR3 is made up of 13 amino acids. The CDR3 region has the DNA TGCGCCAGCAGCACGGGACGTCAGGGGACCCAGTACTTC. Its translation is CASSTGRQGTQYF.

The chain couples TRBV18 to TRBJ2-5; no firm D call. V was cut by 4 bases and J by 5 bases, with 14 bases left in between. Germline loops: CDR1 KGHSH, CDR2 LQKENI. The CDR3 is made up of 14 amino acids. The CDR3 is CASSRDSNGETQYF. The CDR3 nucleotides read TGTGCCAGCTCACGAGACTCAAATGGGGAGACCCAGTACTTC.

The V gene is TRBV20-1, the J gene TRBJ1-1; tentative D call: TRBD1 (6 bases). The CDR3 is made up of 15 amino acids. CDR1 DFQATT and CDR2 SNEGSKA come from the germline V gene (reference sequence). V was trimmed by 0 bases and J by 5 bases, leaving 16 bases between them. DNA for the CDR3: TGCAGTGCTAGAGATACAGTAACAGGGTGGACTGAAGCTTTCTTT. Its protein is CSARDTVTGWTEAFF.

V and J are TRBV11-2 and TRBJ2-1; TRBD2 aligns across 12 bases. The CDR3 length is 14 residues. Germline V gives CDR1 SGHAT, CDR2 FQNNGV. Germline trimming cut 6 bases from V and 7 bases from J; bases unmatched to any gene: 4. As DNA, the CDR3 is TGTGCCAGCAGGCTAGCGGGGGGGCCGAATGAGCAGTTCTTC. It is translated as CASRLAGGPNEQFF.

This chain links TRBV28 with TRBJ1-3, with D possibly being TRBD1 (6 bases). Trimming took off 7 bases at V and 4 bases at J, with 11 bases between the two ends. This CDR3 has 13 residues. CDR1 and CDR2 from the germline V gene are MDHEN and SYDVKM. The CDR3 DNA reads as TGTGCCAGCATTCAGGGGAACGGAAACACCATATATTTT. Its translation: CASIQGNGNTIYF.

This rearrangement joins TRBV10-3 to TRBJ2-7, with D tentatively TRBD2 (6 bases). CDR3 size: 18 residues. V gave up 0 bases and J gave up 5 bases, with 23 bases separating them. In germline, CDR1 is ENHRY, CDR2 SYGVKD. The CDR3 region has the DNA TGTGCCATCAGTGAGTCGAAACTTTTACGGGGGAGCTTTGACGAGCAGTACTTC. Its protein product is CAISESKLLRGSFDEQYF.

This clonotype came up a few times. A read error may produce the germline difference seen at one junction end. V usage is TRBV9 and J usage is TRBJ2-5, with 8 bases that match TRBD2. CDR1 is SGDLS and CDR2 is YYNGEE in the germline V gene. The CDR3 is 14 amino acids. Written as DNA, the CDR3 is TGTGCCAGCAGTCGTAGCGGGGACCAGGAGACCCAGTACTTC. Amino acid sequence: CASSRSGDQETQYF.

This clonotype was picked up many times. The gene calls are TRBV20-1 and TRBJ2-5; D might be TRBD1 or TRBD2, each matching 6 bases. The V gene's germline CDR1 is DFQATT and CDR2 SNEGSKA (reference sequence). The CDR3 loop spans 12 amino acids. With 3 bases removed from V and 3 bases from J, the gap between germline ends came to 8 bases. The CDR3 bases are TGCAGTGCTAGGGGGGGCGAAGAGACCCAGTACTTC. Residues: CSARGGEETQYF.

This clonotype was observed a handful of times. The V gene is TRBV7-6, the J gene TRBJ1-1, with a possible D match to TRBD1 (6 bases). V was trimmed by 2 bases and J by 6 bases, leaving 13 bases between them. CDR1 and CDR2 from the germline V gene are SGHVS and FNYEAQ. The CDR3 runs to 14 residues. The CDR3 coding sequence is TGTGCCAGCAGCTTATCTCAGGGGTCCCCTGAAGCTTTCTTT. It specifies CASSLSQGSPEAFF.

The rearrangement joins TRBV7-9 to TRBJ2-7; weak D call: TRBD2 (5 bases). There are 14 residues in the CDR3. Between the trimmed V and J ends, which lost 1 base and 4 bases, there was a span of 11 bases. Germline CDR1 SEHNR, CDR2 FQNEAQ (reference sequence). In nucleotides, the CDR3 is TGTGCCAGCAGCTTAGGGGCGAGGGTGTACGAGCAGTACTTC. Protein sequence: CASSLGARVYEQYF.

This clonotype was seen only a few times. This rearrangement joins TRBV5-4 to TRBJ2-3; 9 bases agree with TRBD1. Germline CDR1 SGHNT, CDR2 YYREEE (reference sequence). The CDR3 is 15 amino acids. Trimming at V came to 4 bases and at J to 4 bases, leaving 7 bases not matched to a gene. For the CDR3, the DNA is TGTGCCAGCAGCACACGGGACAGGGTCGCAGATACGCAGTATTTT. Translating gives CASSTRDRVADTQYF.

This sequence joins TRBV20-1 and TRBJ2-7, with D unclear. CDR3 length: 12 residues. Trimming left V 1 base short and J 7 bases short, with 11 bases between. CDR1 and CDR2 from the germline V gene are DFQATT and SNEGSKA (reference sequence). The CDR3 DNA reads TGCAGTGCTAGAGTGGGGTCCGGAGAGCAGTACGTC. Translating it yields CSARVGSGEQYV.

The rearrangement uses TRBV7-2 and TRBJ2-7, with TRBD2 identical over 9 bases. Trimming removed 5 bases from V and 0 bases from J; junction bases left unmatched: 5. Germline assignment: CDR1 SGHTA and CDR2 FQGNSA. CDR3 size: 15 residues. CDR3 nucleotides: TGTGCCAGCAGCCGTATTAGCGGGAGCTCCTACGAGCAGTACGTC. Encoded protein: CASSRISGSSYEQYV.

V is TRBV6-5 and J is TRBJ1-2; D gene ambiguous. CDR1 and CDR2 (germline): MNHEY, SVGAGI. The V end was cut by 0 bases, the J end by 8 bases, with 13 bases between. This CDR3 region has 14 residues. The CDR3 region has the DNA TGTGCCAGCAGTTACTCGAGATGGGAAGGGGGCTACACCTTC. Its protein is CASSYSRWEGGYTF.

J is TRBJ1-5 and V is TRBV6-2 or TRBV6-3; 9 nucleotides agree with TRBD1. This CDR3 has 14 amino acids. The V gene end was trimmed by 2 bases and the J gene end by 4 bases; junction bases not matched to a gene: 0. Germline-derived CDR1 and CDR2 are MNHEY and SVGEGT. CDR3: CASSYDRGNQPQHF. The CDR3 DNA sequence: TGTGCCAGCAGTTACGACAGGGGGAATCAGCCCCAGCATTTT.